This TCR beta chain originates from a study of blood T cell repertoires in COVID-19. Per the germline V gene, CDR1 is ENHRY and CDR2 is SYGVKD. This CDR3 has 15 residues. The trim removed 3 bases at V and 4 bases at J, leaving 5 bases unmatched. Using immunoSEQ multiplex PCR, the repertoire was profiled, and TCRdb retains in-frame clones only, with some absent. The sample contains around 360,000 clones, over 75% of which appear only once. This clone was observed many times. The receptor was derived from a man between 40 and 49 years old in a cohort exposed to, infected with or recovered from COVID-19 (not recorded which). Sequencing input: PBMCs or T cells enriched from blood (not recorded which). The chain recombines TRBV10-3 with TRBJ2-3, with 9 bases identical to TRBD1. The CDR3, as DNA: TGTGCCATCAGTGAAGGGACAGGGAAATCAGATACGCAGTATTTT. This codes for CAISEGTGKSDTQYF.